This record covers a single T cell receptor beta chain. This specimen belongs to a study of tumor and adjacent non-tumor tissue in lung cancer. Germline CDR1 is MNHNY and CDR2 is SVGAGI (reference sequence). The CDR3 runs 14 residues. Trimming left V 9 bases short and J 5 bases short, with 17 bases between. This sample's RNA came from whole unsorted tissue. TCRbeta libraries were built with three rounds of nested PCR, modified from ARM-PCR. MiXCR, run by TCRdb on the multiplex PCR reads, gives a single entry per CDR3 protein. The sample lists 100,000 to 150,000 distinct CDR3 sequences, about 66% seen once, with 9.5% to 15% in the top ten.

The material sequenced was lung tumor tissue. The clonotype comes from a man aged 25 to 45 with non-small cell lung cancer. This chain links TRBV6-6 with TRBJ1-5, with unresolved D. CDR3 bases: TGTGCCAGGAGCCCACTAAGGACGGATCAGCCCCAGCATTTT. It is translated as CARSPLRTDQPQHF.